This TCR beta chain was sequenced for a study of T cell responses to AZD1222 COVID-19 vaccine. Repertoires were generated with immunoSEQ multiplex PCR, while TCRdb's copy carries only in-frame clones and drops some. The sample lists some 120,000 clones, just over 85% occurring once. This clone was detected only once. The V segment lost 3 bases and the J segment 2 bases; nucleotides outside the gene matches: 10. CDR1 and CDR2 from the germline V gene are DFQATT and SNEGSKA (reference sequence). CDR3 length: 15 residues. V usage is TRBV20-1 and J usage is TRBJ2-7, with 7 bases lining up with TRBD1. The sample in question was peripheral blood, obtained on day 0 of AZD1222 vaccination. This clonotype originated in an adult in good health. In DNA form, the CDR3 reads TGCAGTGCTAGTCCCAGACAGGGAAGACCCTACGAGCAGTACTTC. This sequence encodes CSASPRQGRPYEQYF.